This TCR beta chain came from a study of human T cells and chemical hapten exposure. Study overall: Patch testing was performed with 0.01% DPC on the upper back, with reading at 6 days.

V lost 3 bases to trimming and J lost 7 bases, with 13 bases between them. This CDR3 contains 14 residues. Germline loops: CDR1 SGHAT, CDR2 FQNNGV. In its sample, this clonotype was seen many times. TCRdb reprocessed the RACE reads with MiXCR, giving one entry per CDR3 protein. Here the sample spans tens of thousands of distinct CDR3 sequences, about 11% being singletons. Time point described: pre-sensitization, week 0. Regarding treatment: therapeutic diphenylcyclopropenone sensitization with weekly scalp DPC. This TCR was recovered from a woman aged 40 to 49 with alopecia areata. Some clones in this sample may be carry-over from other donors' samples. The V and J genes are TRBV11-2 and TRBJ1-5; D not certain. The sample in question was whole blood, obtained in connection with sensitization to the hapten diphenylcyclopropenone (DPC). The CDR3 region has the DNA TGTGCCAGCAGCTTCGCCGGAGGGAAACAGCCCCAGCATTTT. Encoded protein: CASSFAGGKQPQHF. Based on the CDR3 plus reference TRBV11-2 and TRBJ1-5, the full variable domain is EAGVAQSPRYKIIEKRQSVAFWCNPISGHATLYWYQQILGQGPKLLIQFQNNGVVDDSQLPKDRFSAERLKGVDSTLKIQPAKLEDSAVYLCASSFAGGKQPQHFGDGTRLSIL.